This T cell receptor beta chain stems from a study of T cell responses to AZD1222 COVID-19 vaccine. Data came from immunoSEQ multiplex PCR; TCRdb stores just in-frame clones and leaves some out. The data contain around 73,000 clones, 75% to 90% of them singletons. The source of this sequence is an adult who received the AZD1222 COVID-19 vaccine. Here the sequenced sample was peripheral blood, taken 28 days after the second AZD1222 dose.

The CDR3 protein is CASSPGGTGREKLFF. CDR3 coding DNA: TGTGCCAGCAGCCCGGGCGGGACAGGGCGTGAAAAACTGTTTTTT. The chain is built from TRBV11-3 and TRBJ1-4; TRBD1 matches at 9 bases. The germline V gene has CDR1 SGHNT and CDR2 YENEEA. With 5 bases clipped from V and 7 bases from J, the junction kept 8 bases outside the gene matches. The CDR3 has 15 amino acids.